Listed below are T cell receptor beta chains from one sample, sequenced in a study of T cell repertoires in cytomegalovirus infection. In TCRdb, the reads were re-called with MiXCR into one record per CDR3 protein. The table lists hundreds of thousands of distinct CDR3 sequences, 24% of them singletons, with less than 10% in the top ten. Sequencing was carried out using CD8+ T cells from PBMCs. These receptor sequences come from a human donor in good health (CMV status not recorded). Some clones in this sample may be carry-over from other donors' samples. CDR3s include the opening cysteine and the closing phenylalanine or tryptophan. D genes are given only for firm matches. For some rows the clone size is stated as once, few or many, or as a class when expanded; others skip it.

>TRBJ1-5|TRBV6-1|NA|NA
TGTGTCAGCAGTGCCCGCCGGGGGAACGGTCAGCCCCAGCATTTT
CVSSARRGNGQPQHF
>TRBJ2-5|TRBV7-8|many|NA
TGTGCCAGCAGCTTAGTTGGAGGTTTTCGGCAAGAGACCCAGTACTTC
CASSLVGGFRQETQYF
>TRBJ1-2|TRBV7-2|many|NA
TGTGCCAGCAGCTTAAGTCAGGGAGAATTAGCTAACTATGGCTACACCTTC
CASSLSQGELANYGYTF
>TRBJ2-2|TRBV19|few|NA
TGTGCCAGTAGTCGGGACTTTACGAACACCGGGGAGCTGTTTTTT
CASSRDFTNTGELFF
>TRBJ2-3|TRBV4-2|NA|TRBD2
TGTGCCAGCAGCCAAGCGGGGGGGCTTGAAGATACGCAGTATTTT
CASSQAGGLEDTQYF
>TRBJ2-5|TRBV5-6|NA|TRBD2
TGTGCCAGCAGCTCCGGGTGGGCTAGCGGGGGACGGGGGACCCAGTACTTC
CASSSGWASGGRGTQYF
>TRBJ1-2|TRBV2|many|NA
TGTGCCAGCAGTGAAAAGAGGGCAGGGACTAACTATGGCTACACCTTC
CASSEKRAGTNYGYTF
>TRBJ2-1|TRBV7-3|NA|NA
TGTGCCAGCAGCTCGGGGAAGCGGATGGACTCCTACAATGAGCAGTTCTTC
CASSSGKRMDSYNEQFF
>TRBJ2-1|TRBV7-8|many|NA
TGTGCCAGCAGCTTAGCGCGCGACAGTGAGTGGAATGAGCAGTTCTTC
CASSLARDSEWNEQFF
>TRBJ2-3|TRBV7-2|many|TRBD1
TGTGCCAGCAGCCCCGGGACAGGATCCACAGATACGCAGTATTTT
CASSPGTGSTDTQYF
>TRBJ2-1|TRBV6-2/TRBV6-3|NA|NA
TGTGCCAGCAGTACCGCGACCTACAATGAGCAGTTCTTC
CASSTATYNEQFF
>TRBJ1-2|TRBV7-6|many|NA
TGTGCCAGCAGCTTAGATGAGCGTGGATATGGCTACACCTTC
CASSLDERGYGYTF
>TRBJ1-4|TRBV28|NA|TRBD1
TGTGCCAGCAGTGACGGGACAGGGATCTTTGCTCCTAATGAAAAACTGTTTTTT
CASSDGTGIFAPNEKLFF
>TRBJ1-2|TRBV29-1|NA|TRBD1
TGCAGCGTTGAAGGTGAGGGGGCCCCGGACTATGGCTACACCTTC
CSVEGEGAPDYGYTF
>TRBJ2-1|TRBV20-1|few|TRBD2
TGCAGTGCCCTAGGAGGACTAGCGGGTCAGTCCTACAATGAGCAGTTCTTC
CSALGGLAGQSYNEQFF
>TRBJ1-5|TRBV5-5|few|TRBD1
TGTGCCAGCAGCGTGGGACAGAGCAATCAGCCCCAGCATTTT
CASSVGQSNQPQHF
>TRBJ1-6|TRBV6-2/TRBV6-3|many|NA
TGTGCCAGCAGTTACTCTCCAGGGTACAATTCACCCCTCCACTTT
CASSYSPGYNSPLHF
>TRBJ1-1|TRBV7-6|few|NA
TGTGCCAGCAGCTCCTTCCTACCTGAAGCTTTCTTT
CASSSFLPEAFF
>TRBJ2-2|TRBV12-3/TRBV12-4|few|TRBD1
TGTGCCAGCAGTCACCTTCAGGGGGCGGTCACCGGGGAGCTGTTTTTT
CASSHLQGAVTGELFF
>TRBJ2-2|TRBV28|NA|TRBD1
TGTGCCAGCAGTTTTTCGGACAGGGAGAACACCGGGGAGCTGTTTTTT
CASSFSDRENTGELFF
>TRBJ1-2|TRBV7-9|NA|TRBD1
TGTGCCAGCAGCTCCCGGACAGGCGGCTACACCTTC
CASSSRTGGYTF
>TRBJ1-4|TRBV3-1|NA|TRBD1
TGTGCCAGCAGCCAAGATGTGGGGACAGTGGATGAAAAACTGTTTTTT
CASSQDVGTVDEKLFF
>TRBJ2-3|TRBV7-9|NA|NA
TGTGCCAGCACCCTAAACACCGCCAGAGCCCGGGATACGCAGTATTTT
CASTLNTARARDTQYF
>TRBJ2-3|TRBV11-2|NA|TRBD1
TGTGCCAGCAGCTTCATGACAGGGAAGGATGGAGATACGCAGTATTTT
CASSFMTGKDGDTQYF
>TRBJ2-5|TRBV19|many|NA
TGTGCCAGTAGTATACGCACAGGACGACAAGAGACCCAGTACTTC
CASSIRTGRQETQYF
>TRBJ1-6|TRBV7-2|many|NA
TGTGCCAGCAGCTTAGAGTGGGGGCTTGGGTCACCCCTCCACTTT
CASSLEWGLGSPLHF
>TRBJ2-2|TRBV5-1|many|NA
TGCGCCAGCAGCATGGACGGGGTCACCGGGGAGCTGTTTTTT
CASSMDGVTGELFF
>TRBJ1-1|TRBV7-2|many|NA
TGTGCCAGCAGCCCAAACAGGGACATGAACACTGAAGCTTTCTTT
CASSPNRDMNTEAFF
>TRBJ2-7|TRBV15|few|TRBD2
TGTGCCACCAGCAGAGATAGCGGGGGGGCCTACGAGCAGTACTTC
CATSRDSGGAYEQYF
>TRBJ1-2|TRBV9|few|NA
TGTGCCAGCAGCGCGGGACGGATCCGTGGCTACACCTTC
CASSAGRIRGYTF
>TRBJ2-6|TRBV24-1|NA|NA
TGTGCCACCAGTGATCCTTACATGGTTCCTGGGGCCAACGTCCTGACTTTC
CATSDPYMVPGANVLTF
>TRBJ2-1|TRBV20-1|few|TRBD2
TGCAGTGCTGGGCTAGCGGATTACAATGAGCAGTTCTTC
CSAGLADYNEQFF
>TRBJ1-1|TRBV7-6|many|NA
TGTGCCAGCAGCTTAAACGTTGGGGGGGAAGCTTTCTTT
CASSLNVGGEAFF
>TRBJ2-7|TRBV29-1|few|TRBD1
TGCAGCATCATTTTAGGGGACAGGTCCTACGAGCAGTACTTC
CSIILGDRSYEQYF
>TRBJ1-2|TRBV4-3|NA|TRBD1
TGCGCCAGCCACAGCGGGACAGGAGGGGACTATGGCTACACCTTC
CASHSGTGGDYGYTF
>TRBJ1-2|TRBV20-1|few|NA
TGCAGTGCTACAGGGCATGGCTACACCTTC
CSATGHGYTF
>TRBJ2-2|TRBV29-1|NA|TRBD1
TGCAGCGCTGTCTCGGGACAGTCTAGGGCCGGGGAGCTGTTTTTT
CSAVSGQSRAGELFF
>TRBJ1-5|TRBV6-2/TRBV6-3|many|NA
TGTGCCAGCAGTCCCCGGACCCATCAGCCCCAGCATTTT
CASSPRTHQPQHF
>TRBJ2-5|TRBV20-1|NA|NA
TGCAGTGCTAGCACAGGAGTGGAGACCCAGTACTTC
CSASTGVETQYF
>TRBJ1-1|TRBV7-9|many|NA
TGTGCCAGCAGCTTCCCGGGGAACACTGAAGCTTTCTTT
CASSFPGNTEAFF
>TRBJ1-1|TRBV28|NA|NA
TGTGCCAGCAGTTTTGCCCCTCTGAACACTGAAGCTTTCTTT
CASSFAPLNTEAFF
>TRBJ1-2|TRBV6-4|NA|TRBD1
TGTGCCAGCAGTGAGGGACAGGGGCGATACTATGGCTACACCTTC
CASSEGQGRYYGYTF
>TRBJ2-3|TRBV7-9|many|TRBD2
TGTGCCAGCAGCTCTACGACTAGCGGAACCCAACCCACAGATACGCAGTATTTT
CASSSTTSGTQPTDTQYF
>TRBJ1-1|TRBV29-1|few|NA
TGCAGCGTTGAAGATCTAGGGCTGGAGGGGAACACTGAAGCTTTCTTT
CSVEDLGLEGNTEAFF
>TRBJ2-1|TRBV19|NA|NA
TGTGCCAGTAGTATCCTGGCAGGACGCCTCTACAATGAGCAGTTCTTC
CASSILAGRLYNEQFF
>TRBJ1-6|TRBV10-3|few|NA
TGTGCCATCAGTGAACAGGACGGGGGATCTAGCTCCTATAATTCACCCCTCCACTTT
CAISEQDGGSSSYNSPLHF
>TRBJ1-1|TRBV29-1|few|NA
TGCAGCGTCGCGGGCCGGAACACTGAAGCTTTCTTT
CSVAGRNTEAFF
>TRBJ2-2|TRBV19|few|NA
TGTGCCAGTAGTATCTCCACCACGAACACCGGGGAGCTGTTTTTT
CASSISTTNTGELFF
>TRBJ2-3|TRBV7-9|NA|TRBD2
TGTGCCAGCAGCTTCCCACTTGGGACTAGCGGGGAGACAGATACGCAGTATTTT
CASSFPLGTSGETDTQYF
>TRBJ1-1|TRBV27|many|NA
TGTGCCAGCAGTTCCCTCAGGCTGAACACTGAAGCTTTCTTT
CASSSLRLNTEAFF
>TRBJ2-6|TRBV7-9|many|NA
TGTGCCAGCAGCGCCCGTCCTCTAGCGCCAGGGGCCAACGTCCTGACTTTC
CASSARPLAPGANVLTF
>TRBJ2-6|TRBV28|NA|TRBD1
TGTGCCAGCAGTCCCCGGTGGACAGGGTTCTCTGGGGCCAACGTCCTGACTTTC
CASSPRWTGFSGANVLTF
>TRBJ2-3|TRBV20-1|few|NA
TGCAGTGCTAGTTGGGCAAATACGCAGTATTTT
CSASWANTQYF
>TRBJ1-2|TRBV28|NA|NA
TGTGCCAGCTCCCTTACCCCGACAGCTAACTATGGCTACACCTTC
CASSLTPTANYGYTF
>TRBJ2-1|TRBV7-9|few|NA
TGTGCCAGCAGCTTCCGGGACCCACTAGGGAATGAGCAGTTCTTC
CASSFRDPLGNEQFF
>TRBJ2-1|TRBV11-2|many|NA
TGTGCCAGCAGCCCTTGGAGAGGGGACAATGAGCAGTTCTTC
CASSPWRGDNEQFF
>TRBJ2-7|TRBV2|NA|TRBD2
TGTGCCAGCAGACTAGCGGGGGGGGCCTACGAGCAGTACTTC
CASRLAGGAYEQYF